Listed here are 18 T cell receptor beta chains from one sample, sequenced in a study of T cells in Graves' hyperthyroidism and ophthalmopathy. Template material for amplifying TCR beta CDR3 regions consisted of RNA transcripts. HTBI primers were employed in a first-round RT-PCR of the TCR CDR3. MiXCR, run by TCRdb on the multiplex PCR reads, gives a single entry per CDR3 protein. The data hold hundreds of thousands of distinct CDR3 sequences, with 16% observed a single time. The source material was blood. The receptor set was obtained from a woman aged 40 to 50 with Graves' ophthalmopathy.

CDR3 protein: CASSLEVGKLFF. The DNA for the CDR3 is TGTGCCAGCAGCTTAGAAGTGGGAAAACTGTTTTTT. The chain recombines TRBV7-9 with TRBJ1-4; D is unclear. CDR3 length equals 12 residues. The V and J ends lost 1 base and 10 bases respectively, with 7 bases between them. Germline V gene lookup returns CDR1 SEHNR and CDR2 FQNEAQ (reference sequence).

The chain combines TRBV6-2 or TRBV6-3 with TRBJ2-2, with 12 bases fitting TRBD2. Per germline, CDR1 MNHEY and CDR2 SVGEGT. The CDR3 has 16 residues. The J segment lost 3 bases and the V segment lost 5 bases, leaving 4 bases of the junction unmatched. The chain's CDR3 is CASSHRLAGDTGELFF. In DNA form, the CDR3 reads TGTGCCAGCAGTCACAGACTAGCGGGGGACACCGGGGAGCTGTTTTTT.

In the case of this clonotype: A much larger clone differs by one base, so this may be a read error. The chain carries TRBV20-1 and TRBJ2-5; maybe TRBD1 (6 bases). The length of the CDR3 is 14 residues. V was cut by 6 bases and J by 4 bases, with 18 bases left in between. In germline, CDR1 is DFQATT, CDR2 SNEGSKA (reference sequence). The CDR3 DNA sequence: TGCAGTGCCGTGAAGGGGGTCTCTCGAGAGACCCAGTACTTC. This sequence encodes CSAVKGVSRETQYF.

V is TRBV20-1 and J is TRBJ2-1, with TRBD2 matching 10 bases. The CDR3 loop spans 14 amino acids. The trim removed 7 bases at V and 6 bases at J, leaving 9 bases unmatched. Germline V gene sequence: CDR1 DFQATT, CDR2 SNEGSKA (reference sequence). CDR3 DNA: TGCAGTGAGCCCCCTAGCGGGGGCCGCAATGAGCAGTTCTTC. It yields the protein CSEPPSGGRNEQFF.

This clonotype has a count of ten or more. V and J are TRBV11-2 and TRBJ2-3; D gene unclear. Per germline, CDR1 SGHAT and CDR2 FQNNGV. This CDR3 has 11 residues. Trimming took off 7 bases at V and 6 bases at J, with 8 bases between the two ends. CDR3 amino acids: CASTPWDTQYF. CDR3 in DNA: TGTGCCAGCACGCCCTGGGATACGCAGTATTTT.

This clonotype was observed many times. The gene calls are TRBV20-1 and TRBJ2-7; tentative D call: TRBD2 (6 bases). The CDR3 covers 13 residues. From germline, CDR1 is DFQATT and CDR2 SNEGSKA (reference sequence). V lost 5 bases and J 3 bases, leaving 14 bases between the germline ends. The CDR3 nucleotides read TGCAGTGCTGACCGTACGGGAGTCTACGAGCAGTACTTC. It encodes CSADRTGVYEQYF.

As to this clonotype: This may come from a read error, since a much larger clone is one base off. The chain couples TRBV5-1 to TRBJ2-7; TRBD1 matches at 7 bases. Per germline, CDR1 SGHRS and CDR2 YFSETQ. J gave up 3 bases and V 1 base, and 7 bases lay outside the gene matches. CDR3 size: 15 residues. CDR3 protein: CASSLSLGTDYEQYF. Written as DNA, the CDR3 is TGCGCCAGCAGCTTGAGCCTTGGGACAGACTACGAGCAGTACTTC.

This clonotype was observed many times. The chain recombines TRBV7-2 with TRBJ2-1; TRBD2 might be the D (7 bases). Trimming took 4 bases from V and 7 from J, leaving 17 bases between them. This CDR3 contains 15 residues. Germline V gene data show CDR1 as SGHTA and CDR2 as FQGNSA. This CDR3 reads CASSWMGGGLNEQFF. Here the CDR3 DNA reads TGTGCCAGCAGCTGGATGGGGGGGGGCCTGAATGAGCAGTTCTTC.

This chain uses TRBV14 with TRBJ2-2, with a weak D call TRBD2 (6 bases). V was shortened by 6 bases and J by 2 bases, with 16 bases between the two germline ends. This CDR3 has 16 amino acids. Germline CDR1 and CDR2: SGHDN and FVKESK. CDR3 protein: CASRRTGGENTGELFF. CDR3 nucleotides: TGTGCCAGCAGACGGACTGGAGGGGAAAACACCGGGGAGCTGTTTTTT.

The chain employs TRBV29-1 and TRBJ2-1, with 8 bases lining up with TRBD1. The V segment lost 7 bases and the J segment 5 bases; nucleotides outside the gene matches: 4. This CDR3 is built from 12 residues. Germline CDR1 is SQVTM and CDR2 is ANQGSEA. The CDR3 loop is CSGGQVNNEQFF. The DNA of the CDR3 is TGCAGCGGGGGACAGGTTAACAATGAGCAGTTCTTC.

This clonotype was seen ten or more times. V gene TRBV28 combines with J gene TRBJ2-7; possibly TRBD2 for D (6 bases). This CDR3 has 14 residues. The V gene lost 4 bases and the J gene lost 3 bases, with 13 bases spanning the gap. The germline V gene has CDR1 MDHEN and CDR2 SYDVKM. This chain's CDR3 is CASSSFSGFYEQYF. The CDR3 nucleotides read TGTGCCAGCAGTTCCTTTAGCGGATTCTACGAGCAGTACTTC.

The chain joins TRBV5-6 to TRBJ1-1; a weak D match, TRBD1 (6 bases). V shed 4 bases and J shed 4 bases, with 14 bases lying between them. The V gene's germline CDR1 is SGHDT and CDR2 YYEEEE. The CDR3 is made up of 14 amino acids. This CDR3 reads CASSPFTGRTEAFF. CDR3 coding DNA: TGTGCCAGCAGCCCCTTTACAGGGCGCACTGAAGCTTTCTTT.

The genes are TRBV4-2 and TRBJ1-1; D unresolved. CDR3 size: 14 residues. The germline gives CDR1 LGHNA, CDR2 YNFKEQ. V lost 0 bases and J 0 bases, leaving 5 bases between the germline ends. CDR3 residues: CASSQDLMNTEAFF. CDR3 nucleotides: TGTGCCAGCAGCCAAGATCTGATGAACACTGAAGCTTTCTTT.

This clonotype was counted between two and nine times. This chain links TRBV10-3 with TRBJ1-2; 12 bases align to TRBD1. V shed 9 bases, J shed 0 bases, and the junction held 5 bases outside the gene matches. CDR3 length equals 15 residues. Per germline, CDR1 ENHRY and CDR2 SYGVKD. The CDR3: CAIRDRGLSNYGYTF. The CDR3, as DNA: TGTGCCATTAGGGACAGGGGGCTTTCTAACTATGGCTACACCTTC.

A few counts support this clonotype. The chain has TRBV7-9 and TRBJ2-1, with 10 bases matching TRBD2. V dropped 1 base and J dropped 8; count of bases not matched to a gene: 8. CDR1 is SEHNR, CDR2 FQNEAQ, per germline (reference sequence). This CDR3 comprises 16 residues. Written as DNA, the CDR3 is TGTGCCAGCAGCTTAGTTGGGCTAGCGGGAGTGGATGAGCAGTTCTTC. Residues: CASSLVGLAGVDEQFF.

On this clonotype: A much larger clonotype is one base distant, so this may be a read error. This chain uses TRBV30 with TRBJ2-3; unclear D gene. The CDR3 covers 14 residues. CDR1 and CDR2 (germline): GTSNPN, SVGIG (reference sequence). The CDR3 region is CAWSVHRTTDAQYF. CDR3 DNA: TGTGCCTGGAGTGTACATAGAACCACAGATGCGCAGTATTTT.

This clonotype came up a few times. The V call is TRBV20-1, the J call TRBJ1-2; unclear D gene. The CDR3 extends over 14 amino acids. Per germline, CDR1 DFQATT and CDR2 SNEGSKA (reference sequence). The V and J ends lost 3 bases and 2 bases respectively, with 13 bases between them. The CDR3 DNA reads as TGCAGTGCTAGGGCTTCAGTATCCAACTATGGCTACACCTTC. Translation: CSARASVSNYGYTF.

This clonotype was counted between two and nine times. The chain joins TRBV27 to TRBJ2-1; 13 nucleotides line up with TRBD2. In germline, CDR1 is MNHEY, CDR2 SMNVEV (reference sequence). Germline trimming cut 1 base from V and 7 bases from J; bases unmatched to any gene: 1. The CDR3 is made up of 15 amino acids. CDR3 coding DNA: TGTGCCAGCAGTTTATTGGGACTAGCGGGGAATGAGCAGTTCTTC. It specifies CASSLLGLAGNEQFF.